This record covers a single T cell receptor (beta chain). Profiled with immunoSEQ multiplex PCR; TCRdb holds only in-frame clones, not every one. This table has a few hundred thousand clones, roughly 85% appearing once. These data are taken from a study of shared clonotypes between healthy human individuals. The CDR3 runs to 15 residues. The V end lost 6 bases, the J end lost 5 bases, and 19 bases lay between the germline ends. CDR1 SGHTA and CDR2 FQGNSA come from the germline V gene. This TCR derives from a woman in her thirties or forties in good health. Some clones in this sample may be carry-over from other donors' samples. The sequenced material came from PBMCs. The rearrangement uses TRBV7-2 and TRBJ2-5, with a possible D match to TRBD1 (7 bases). The CDR3 nucleotides are TGTGCCAGCAGGCCTTCAGGGGGGAGACGGGAGACCCAGTACTTC. As protein: CASRPSGGRRETQYF. Complete variable domain (other parts from reference TRBV7-2 and TRBJ2-5): GAGVSQSPSNKVTEKGKDVELRCDPISGHTALYWYRQSLGQGLEFLIYFQGNSAPDKSGLPSDRFSAERTGGSVSTLTIQRTQQEDSAVYLCASRPSGGRRETQYFGPGTRLLVL.